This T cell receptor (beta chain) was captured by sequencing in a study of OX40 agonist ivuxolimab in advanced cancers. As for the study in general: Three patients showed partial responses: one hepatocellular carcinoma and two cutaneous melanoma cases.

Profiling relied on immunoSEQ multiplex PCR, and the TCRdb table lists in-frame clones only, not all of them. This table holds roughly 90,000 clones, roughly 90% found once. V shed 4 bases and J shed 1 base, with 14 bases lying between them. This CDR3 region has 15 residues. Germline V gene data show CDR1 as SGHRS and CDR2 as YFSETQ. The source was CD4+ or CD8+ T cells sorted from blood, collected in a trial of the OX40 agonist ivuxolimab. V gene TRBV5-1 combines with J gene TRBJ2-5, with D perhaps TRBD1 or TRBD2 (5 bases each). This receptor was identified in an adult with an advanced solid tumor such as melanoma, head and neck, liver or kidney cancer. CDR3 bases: TGCGCCAGCAGCCAGGGACGGAGTCTCCAAGAGACCCAGTACTTC. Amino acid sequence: CASSQGRSLQETQYF.